The 3 T cell receptor beta chains below come from one sample, sequenced in a study of T cell responses to AZD1222 COVID-19 vaccine. TCRdb's copy holds only in-frame clones and misses some; the assay was immunoSEQ multiplex PCR. This table holds over 100,000 clones, over 80% found once. The specimen was peripheral blood, collected on day 0 of AZD1222 vaccination. The receptors come from an adult in good health.

DNA of the CDR3: TGTGCCAGCACCCGGACTAGCGGATCCTCCTACGAGCAGTACTTC. Protein sequence: CASTRTSGSSYEQYF. The genes are TRBV7-2 and TRBJ2-7; TRBD2 matches 10 bases. From germline, CDR1 is SGHTA and CDR2 FQGNSA. J lost 0 bases, V lost 7 bases, and 6 bases had no gene match. The CDR3 extends over 15 amino acids.

The chain employs TRBV7-2 and TRBJ2-7; the D gene could be TRBD1 or TRBD2 (5 bases each). The CDR3 is 14 amino acids. Between the trimmed V and J ends, which lost 1 base and 4 bases, there was a span of 11 bases. Germline CDR1 is SGHTA and CDR2 is FQGNSA. The CDR3 reads CASSLDGGGYEQYF. CDR3 coding DNA: TGTGCCAGCAGCTTAGATGGGGGTGGGTACGAGCAGTACTTC.

This rearrangement joins TRBV19 to TRBJ1-2; 12 nucleotides match TRBD1. J gave up 5 bases and V 7 bases, and 11 bases lay outside the gene matches. This CDR3 is built from 16 residues. In germline, CDR1 is LNHDA, CDR2 SQIVND (reference sequence). The CDR3 spells CASTPGQGAQTYGYTF. The CDR3 DNA sequence: TGTGCCAGTACCCCGGGACAGGGGGCCCAGACTTATGGCTACACCTTC.